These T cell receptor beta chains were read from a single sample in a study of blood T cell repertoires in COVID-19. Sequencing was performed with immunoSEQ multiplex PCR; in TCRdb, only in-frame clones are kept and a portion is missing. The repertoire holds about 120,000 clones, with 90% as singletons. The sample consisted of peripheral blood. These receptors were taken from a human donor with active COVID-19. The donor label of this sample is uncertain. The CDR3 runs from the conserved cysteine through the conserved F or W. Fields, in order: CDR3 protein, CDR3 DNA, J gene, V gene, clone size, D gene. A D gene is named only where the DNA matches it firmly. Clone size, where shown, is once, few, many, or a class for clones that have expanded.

CDR3aa: CASSLDRTGRAFF; CDR3nt: TGTGCCAGCAGCTTGGATAGGACAGGGAGAGCTTTCTTT; j_gene: TRBJ1-1; v_gene: TRBV5-4; abundance: .; d_gene: TRBD1
CDR3aa: CASRGLYTNEQFF; CDR3nt: TGTGCCAGCAGGGGGCTTTACACGAATGAGCAGTTCTTC; j_gene: TRBJ2-1; v_gene: TRBV14; abundance: .; d_gene: .
CDR3aa: CATSDASSYGYTF; CDR3nt: TGTGCCACCAGTGATGCTTCGAGTTATGGCTACACCTTC; j_gene: TRBJ1-2; v_gene: TRBV24-1; abundance: .; d_gene: .
CDR3aa: CASSPNAGFGGQETQYF; CDR3nt: TGTGCCAGCAGCCCGAATGCGGGGTTCGGGGGGCAAGAGACCCAGTACTTC; j_gene: TRBJ2-5; v_gene: TRBV11-2; abundance: .; d_gene: TRBD2
CDR3aa: CASSLTRNEQFF; CDR3nt: TGCGCCAGCAGCCTGACAAGAAATGAGCAGTTCTTC; j_gene: TRBJ2-1; v_gene: TRBV5-1; abundance: .; d_gene: .
CDR3aa: CASSLDWRGEQFF; CDR3nt: TGTGCCAGCAGTTTAGACTGGCGGGGGGAGCAGTTCTTC; j_gene: TRBJ2-1; v_gene: TRBV12-3/TRBV12-4; abundance: .; d_gene: TRBD2
CDR3aa: CASSSDRVPNEQFF; CDR3nt: TGCGCCAGCAGCTCGGACAGGGTACCCAATGAGCAGTTCTTC; j_gene: TRBJ2-1; v_gene: TRBV5-1; abundance: .; d_gene: TRBD1
CDR3aa: CSASQVYEQYF; CDR3nt: TGCAGTGCTAGTCAGGTCTACGAGCAGTACTTC; j_gene: TRBJ2-7; v_gene: TRBV20-1; abundance: .; d_gene: .
CDR3aa: CAGSRDRGTPLHF; CDR3nt: TGTGCCGGGTCCCGGGACAGGGGGACACCCCTCCACTTT; j_gene: TRBJ1-6; v_gene: TRBV3-1/TRBV3-2; abundance: .; d_gene: TRBD1
CDR3aa: CASSPPKLEGDGYTF; CDR3nt: TGCGCCAGCAGCCCACCGAAACTAGAGGGGGATGGCTACACCTTC; j_gene: TRBJ1-2; v_gene: TRBV4-1; abundance: few; d_gene: .
CDR3aa: CASSPDRASYEQYF; CDR3nt: TGTGCCAGCAGCCCAGACAGGGCGAGCTACGAGCAGTACTTC; j_gene: TRBJ2-7; v_gene: TRBV6-5; abundance: .; d_gene: TRBD1
CDR3aa: CASSPSSSRSQETQYF; CDR3nt: TGTGCCAGCTCACCAAGCTCTTCCCGGTCGCAAGAGACCCAGTACTTC; j_gene: TRBJ2-5; v_gene: TRBV18; abundance: once; d_gene: .
CDR3aa: CASSKTMGTGRTEAFF; CDR3nt: TGTGCCAGCAGCAAGACAATGGGGACAGGGAGGACTGAAGCTTTCTTT; j_gene: TRBJ1-1; v_gene: TRBV5-4; abundance: .; d_gene: TRBD1
CDR3aa: CASSQSDREDEQYF; CDR3nt: TGTGCCAGCAGCCAATCGGACAGGGAGGACGAGCAGTACTTC; j_gene: TRBJ2-7; v_gene: TRBV3-1/TRBV3-2; abundance: .; d_gene: TRBD1
CDR3aa: CSNSAGGPLNEQFF; CDR3nt: TGCAGCAATTCGGCGGGGGGGCCTCTGAATGAGCAGTTCTTC; j_gene: TRBJ2-1; v_gene: TRBV29-1; abundance: .; d_gene: TRBD2
CDR3aa: CASTAPAGGSYEQYF; CDR3nt: TGTGCCAGCACCGCACCAGCGGGGGGCTCCTACGAGCAGTACTTC; j_gene: TRBJ2-7; v_gene: TRBV28; abundance: .; d_gene: TRBD2
CDR3aa: CSARDTNSYEQYF; CDR3nt: TGCAGCGCCCGGGACACAAACTCCTACGAGCAGTACTTC; j_gene: TRBJ2-7; v_gene: TRBV29-1; abundance: .; d_gene: .
CDR3aa: CASSLQGAGGSSYEQYF; CDR3nt: TGTGCCAGCAGCTTACAGGGGGCGGGTGGAAGCTCCTACGAGCAGTACTTC; j_gene: TRBJ2-7; v_gene: TRBV11-2; abundance: once; d_gene: TRBD1
CDR3aa: CASSYTGGRTEAFF; CDR3nt: TGTGCCAGCAGCTATACAGGGGGCCGGACTGAAGCTTTCTTT; j_gene: TRBJ1-1; v_gene: TRBV6-2/TRBV6-3; abundance: .; d_gene: TRBD1
CDR3aa: CASSPGVRNTEAFF; CDR3nt: TGTGCCAGCAGCCCGGGGGTTCGGAACACTGAAGCTTTCTTT; j_gene: TRBJ1-1; v_gene: TRBV14; abundance: many; d_gene: .
CDR3aa: CASTQKFTSGGADTQYF; CDR3nt: TGTGCCAGCACCCAAAAATTTACTAGCGGGGGGGCAGATACGCAGTATTTT; j_gene: TRBJ2-3; v_gene: TRBV5-6; abundance: .; d_gene: TRBD2
CDR3aa: CASRRTGENTGELFF; CDR3nt: TGTGCCAGCAGGCGGACAGGGGAGAACACCGGGGAGCTGTTTTTT; j_gene: TRBJ2-2; v_gene: TRBV28; abundance: .; d_gene: TRBD1
CDR3aa: CASSPQAVQPQHF; CDR3nt: TGTGCCAGCAGCCCACAGGCGGTCCAGCCCCAGCATTTT; j_gene: TRBJ1-5; v_gene: TRBV7-6; abundance: .; d_gene: .